This T cell receptor beta chain was obtained from a study of beta chain features in type 1 diabetes. Study details: When patients were set against healthy donors, age, gender and cell yields were similar.

Comment on this clone: Its antigen remains unidentified.

Sequencing targeted expressed TCRB transcripts, as all isolated RNA had been reverse transcribed. Produced via immunoSEQ multiplex PCR; TCRdb's table is partial and in-frame only. This sample has 20,000 to 25,000 clones; less than 75% occur once, and the top ten carry roughly 0.35%. There are 13 residues in the CDR3. Germline V gives CDR1 SGHTA, CDR2 FQGNSA. Trimming pared 3 bases from V and 6 bases from J, leaving 11 bases between. A heparinised blood draw that averaged around 110 mL was obtained once from each donor. A CD45RO/CCR7/CD25/CD127/CD95/CD27 panel sorted naive, central memory, regulatory and stem cell-like memory CD4+ cells. Once sorted, every population was more than 95% pure. General study results and limits: The study found moderately but significantly shorter TCRB CDR3s in all four CD4+ subsets of Type 1 diabetes patients.

The V and J genes are TRBV7-2 and TRBJ1-1, with D unclear. This TCR came from a young man with type 1 diabetes. Sequenced input: stem cell memory CD4+ T cells from blood. The CDR3 loop is CASSFGVHAEAFF. CDR3 sequence (DNA): TGTGCCAGCAGCTTCGGGGTCCACGCTGAAGCTTTCTTT.